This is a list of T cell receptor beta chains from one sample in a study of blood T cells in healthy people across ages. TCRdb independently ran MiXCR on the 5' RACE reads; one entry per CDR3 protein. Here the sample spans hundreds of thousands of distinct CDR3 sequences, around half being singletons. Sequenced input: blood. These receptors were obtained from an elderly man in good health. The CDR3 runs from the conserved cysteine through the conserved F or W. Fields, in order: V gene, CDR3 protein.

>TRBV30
CAWSGGAPYEQYF
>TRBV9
CASSVSLEDYGYTF
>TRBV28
CASSQGATGANVLTF
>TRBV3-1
CASSLRVAAGQGTQYF
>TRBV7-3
CASSPFGGNTEAFF
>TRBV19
CASSTRSRGREYF
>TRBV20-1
CSARGRVGETQYF
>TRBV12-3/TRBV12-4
CASSLGGTGGEQYF
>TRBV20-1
CSARRAGALGEQYF
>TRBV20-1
CSAGVRTYYGYTF
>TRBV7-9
CASSAQLGLASEQYF
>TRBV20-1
CSAASSETQYF
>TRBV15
CATSGVSETQYF
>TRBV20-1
CSARDRGTSGPVLEQYF
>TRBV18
CASSPNSGGQNIQYF
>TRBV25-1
CASSESSGAPNTEAFF
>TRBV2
CASRPQKLLQYF
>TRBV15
CATSGGGSYNEQFF
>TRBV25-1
CASRLGAGPEQYF
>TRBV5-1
CASSSTTRDEQYF
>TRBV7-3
CASSFTGSSTDTQYF
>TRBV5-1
CASSADNAYEQYF
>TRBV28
CASSLGLAGMRSYEQYF
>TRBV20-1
CSAREGRDRVKEKLFF
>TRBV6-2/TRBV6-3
CASSYRRVDIQYF
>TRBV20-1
CSAAQGPSYEQYF
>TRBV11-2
CASSLVTGANQPQHF
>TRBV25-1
CASSEYSGVETQYF
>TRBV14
CASSQAYRLAGRTDTQYF
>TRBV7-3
CASSPGGTGSYGYTF
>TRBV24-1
CATRDSGQGNGYTF
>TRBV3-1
CASSQVPGQYYNEQYF
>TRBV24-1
CATGDSGTSHRYAYF
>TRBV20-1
CSASRDGPGANVLTF
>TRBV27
CASSLSLPYGYTF
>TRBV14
CASSQENTEAFF
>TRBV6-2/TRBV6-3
CASSYLAGGPSSDEQFF
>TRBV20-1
CSARSGSGSSYEQYF
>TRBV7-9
CASSLKTGAGNSPLHF
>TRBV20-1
CSARGGQGVETQYF
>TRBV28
CASSGFPGPPDTQYF